The TCR beta chain described here comes from a study of T cell changes during pregnancy in multiple sclerosis. CDR3 length: 15 residues. The V and J ends lost 4 bases and 6 bases respectively, with 18 bases between them. The V gene's germline CDR1 is SEHNR and CDR2 FQNEAQ (reference sequence). Clones were read by immunoSEQ multiplex PCR, and TCRdb kept only the in-frame ones, dropping some. The sample yields 13,000 to 15,000 clones, approximately 83% seen once. The V call is TRBV7-9, the J call TRBJ1-2, with a possible D match to TRBD1 (5 bases). This TCR derives from a female donor with multiple sclerosis, enrolled in a pregnancy study. The sample in question was CD8+ T cells from peripheral blood mononuclear cells, obtained in the first trimester of pregnancy. The DNA of the CDR3 is TGTGCCAGCAGCTCCGGCGGGGGGGACCCCCATGGCTACACCTTC. This encodes CASSSGGGDPHGYTF.